The 28 T cell receptor beta chains in this list originate from one sample, sequenced in a study of T cells expressing NK-cell markers. TCRdb re-called the 5' RACE reads; every CDR3 protein appears as one record, without DNA. This sample lists about 540,000 distinct CDR3 sequences; its ten largest clones have 3% to 4.5%. The source material was blood T cells: a sorted CD56 or NKG2C T cell subset, CD4+ or CD8+ T cells, or bulk PBMC T cells (not recorded which). All receptors derive from a man younger than 35 in good health.

The J gene is TRBJ2-1, the V gene TRBV7-9; TCRdb picks TRBD1, but there is no DNA to check that call. The CDR3 loop spans 14 amino acids. Germline V lookup: CDR1 SEHNR, CDR2 FQNEAQ (reference sequence). CDR3 protein: CASSLARDRGEQFF.

This chain joins TRBV12-3 or TRBV12-4 and TRBJ1-2; the TCRdb D gene call, TRBD1, has no DNA to confirm it. The CDR3 spans 14 residues. This CDR3 is CASSFLGGNYGYTF.

The V gene is TRBV10-1, the J gene TRBJ2-1. CDR3 length equals 13 residues. Germline CDR1 and CDR2: WNHNN and SYGVQD (reference sequence). CDR3 sequence reads: CASSESGRVEQFF.

V and J are TRBV11-2 and TRBJ1-4; lacking DNA, the TRBD1 call made by TCRdb goes unchecked. The CDR3 runs to 14 residues. Germline values: CDR1 SGHAT, CDR2 FQNNGV. CDR3 protein: CASTFSSGEEKLFF.

The V and J genes are TRBV5-1 and TRBJ2-7; TCRdb returns TRBD1, unconfirmable since there is no DNA. The CDR3 extends over 14 amino acids. Germline CDR1 is SGHRS and CDR2 is YFSETQ. The CDR3 reads CASSPEGQTYEQYF.

V and J are TRBV10-3 and TRBJ2-3; the TRBD2 assignment by TCRdb is unverifiable without DNA. Germline V gives CDR1 ENHRY, CDR2 SYGVKD. The CDR3 covers 14 residues. The CDR3 reads CAISAETRDSTQYF.

The chain has TRBV29-1 and TRBJ1-2. Per the germline V gene, CDR1 is SQVTM and CDR2 is ANQGSEA. The CDR3 extends over 11 amino acids. The CDR3 sequence is CSVTGNYGYTF.

This chain's CDR3 is CASSLSFGETQYF. The V gene is TRBV27, the J gene TRBJ2-5. CDR1 and CDR2 (germline): MNHEY, SMNVEV (reference sequence). The CDR3 has 13 residues.

J is TRBJ2-5 and V is TRBV20-1; TCRdb selects TRBD1, and the lack of DNA leaves this call unchecked. This CDR3 has 17 residues. The germline V gene encodes CDR1 DFQATT and CDR2 SNEGSKA (reference sequence). The CDR3 sequence: CSAQFGLGLGTVETQYF.

The rearrangement joins TRBV20-1 to TRBJ2-3; TCRdb lists TRBD2, though no DNA is available to test this call. Germline V gene lookup returns CDR1 DFQATT and CDR2 SNEGSKA (reference sequence). This CDR3 spans 15 amino acids. CDR3 residues: CSARWTSGKRHTQYF.

V gene TRBV6-1 combines with J gene TRBJ2-3; TCRdb's assignment of TRBD1 cannot be checked, as there is no DNA. CDR1 is MNHNS and CDR2 is SASEGT in the germline V gene. The CDR3 covers 14 residues. CDR3 loop: CASIVDRVADTQYF.

The gene calls are TRBV28 and TRBJ1-5; TCRdb picks TRBD1, but there is no DNA to check that call. The CDR3 is made up of 14 amino acids. From germline, CDR1 is MDHEN and CDR2 SYDVKM. The CDR3 loop reads CASTDRPFNQPQHF.

CDR3 sequence reads: CASSLGPSGRGYEQYF. The chain couples TRBV5-1 to TRBJ2-7; absent DNA, TCRdb's TRBD2 call cannot be checked. The germline V gene encodes CDR1 SGHRS and CDR2 YFSETQ. The CDR3 totals 16 residues.

The genes are TRBV7-9 and TRBJ1-1; TCRdb designates TRBD1, a call that cannot be tested without DNA. The germline gives CDR1 SEHNR, CDR2 FQNEAQ (reference sequence). This CDR3 has 13 amino acids. This chain's CDR3 is CASSFRDSVEAFF.

V usage is TRBV12-3 or TRBV12-4 and J usage is TRBJ2-5; the D gene TCRdb calls, TRBD1, cannot be checked with no DNA. This CDR3 comprises 17 residues. The chain's CDR3 is CASSFQMGGVVIETQYF.

The chain is built from TRBV11-2 and TRBJ2-1. The CDR3 is made up of 15 amino acids. The germline V gene encodes CDR1 SGHAT and CDR2 FQNNGV. CDR3 amino acids: CASSLENLGRNEQFF.

The chain has TRBV21-1 and TRBJ2-5; no DNA is available, so the TRBD2 call from TCRdb remains unchecked. TRBV21-1 is annotated as a pseudogene. The CDR3 is made up of 18 amino acids. The CDR3 reads CASSKAPPRREIGETQYF.

This chain's CDR3 is CSARDFVRNEQFF. V and J are TRBV20-1 and TRBJ2-1. Germline-derived CDR1 and CDR2 are DFQATT and SNEGSKA (reference sequence). CDR3 size: 13 residues.

The chain has TRBV28 and TRBJ2-1; the TCRdb call, TRBD2, lacks DNA for checking. The CDR3 is 13 amino acids. Germline V gene data show CDR1 as MDHEN and CDR2 as SYDVKM. The CDR3 here is CAMGSGRYNEQFF.

This sequence joins TRBV28 and TRBJ2-1; the TRBD2 assignment by TCRdb is unverifiable without DNA. Germline assignment: CDR1 MDHEN and CDR2 SYDVKM. The CDR3 length is 16 residues. CDR3: CASSLPAGELWNEQFF.

V and J are TRBV20-1 and TRBJ2-7; TCRdb's D gene call, TRBD2, goes unchecked for lack of DNA. The CDR3 length is 14 residues. Germline V lookup: CDR1 DFQATT, CDR2 SNEGSKA (reference sequence). The CDR3 is CSARPRLDPYEQYF.

The gene calls are TRBV30 and TRBJ2-2. This CDR3 region has 12 residues. Germline assignment: CDR1 GTSNPN and CDR2 SVGIG (reference sequence). CDR3 loop: CAWKRNTGELFF.

This chain uses TRBV7-8 with TRBJ2-2; TCRdb's assignment of TRBD2 cannot be checked, as there is no DNA. Germline CDR1 reads SGHVS; CDR2 reads FQNEAQ. This CDR3 contains 15 residues. The CDR3 here is CASSPGRAGGGELFF.

J is TRBJ1-5 and V is TRBV28; TCRdb's D call, TRBD1, is unchecked because there is no DNA. The CDR3 contains 12 residues. Germline assignment: CDR1 MDHEN and CDR2 SYDVKM. CDR3 amino acids: CASKAGQEPQHF.

The V gene is TRBV20-1, the J gene TRBJ2-1; TCRdb designates TRBD2, a call that cannot be tested without DNA. Germline CDR1 is DFQATT and CDR2 is SNEGSKA (reference sequence). The CDR3 is 17 amino acids. The CDR3 spells CSAWTGTSGRAYNEQFF.

The CDR3 region is CASSLEPGLAGVGETQYF. The chain has TRBV12-3 or TRBV12-4 and TRBJ2-5; with no DNA, the TCRdb D assignment of TRBD2 cannot be verified. CDR3 length equals 18 residues.

This chain links TRBV29-1 with TRBJ2-2; TCRdb names TRBD2, which stays unverified in the absence of DNA. Germline V CDR1 and CDR2: SQVTM, ANQGSEA. The CDR3 totals 12 residues. CDR3 in amino acids: CSGGLYTGELFF.

The gene calls are TRBV29-1 and TRBJ1-2. There are 12 residues in the CDR3. Germline CDR1 SQVTM, CDR2 ANQGSEA. CDR3 region: CSVDPGPHGYTF.